A single sample gave rise to the 5 T cell receptor beta chains below, sequenced in a study of early T cells in non-severe SARS-CoV-2 infection. A single record per CDR3 protein comes from TCRdb applying MiXCR to the 5' RACE reads. This table has some 82,000 distinct CDR3 sequences, more than 5% appearing once. Sequencing was performed on whole blood. The receptors here all came from an adult who was a healthcare worker with PCR-confirmed SARS-CoV-2 infection or an uninfected control (not recorded which).

This clonotype was recorded at least ten times. The rearrangement links TRBV12-3 or TRBV12-4 to TRBJ1-2; 9 nucleotides match TRBD1. The CDR3 is 14 residues long. V was pared by 5 bases and J by 2 bases, with 3 bases of the junction left unmatched. Here the CDR3 DNA reads TGTGCCAGCAGTAGAGGACAGGGGAACTATGGCTACACCTTC. Amino acids: CASSRGQGNYGYTF.

This clonotype has just a few counts. V gene TRBV6-2 or TRBV6-3 combines with J gene TRBJ1-5; possibly TRBD1 for D (5 bases). In germline, CDR1 is MNHEY, CDR2 SVGEGT. V lost 8 bases, J lost 7 bases, and 12 bases lay in between. This CDR3 has 12 residues. The CDR3 sequence is CASGGIRQPQHF. CDR3 coding DNA: TGTGCCAGCGGGGGGATCAGACAGCCCCAGCATTTT.

The gene calls are TRBV12-3 or TRBV12-4 and TRBJ2-1, with a weak D call TRBD1 (5 bases). CDR3 length: 14 residues. The germline V and J ends were trimmed by 3 bases and 4 bases, with 10 bases remaining between them. The CDR3, as DNA: TGTGCCAGCAGTTTGATGGGGCTGTACAATGAGCAGTTCTTC. Its translation is CASSLMGLYNEQFF.

Only a few counts were recorded for this clonotype. V usage is TRBV6-6 and J usage is TRBJ1-2; 9 bases agree with TRBD1. From germline, CDR1 is MNHNY and CDR2 SVGAGI (reference sequence). The V and J ends lost 6 bases and 7 bases, in that order; junction bases with no gene match: 9. The CDR3 loop spans 14 amino acids. The CDR3 DNA is TGTGCCAGCAGGGGGACAGGGAGAGGTGCTGGCTACACCTTC. Translation: CASRGTGRGAGYTF.

A few counts support this clonotype. The chain joins TRBV29-1 to TRBJ2-5; D possibly uses TRBD1 or TRBD2 (5 bases each). The V end was cut by 4 bases, the J end by 4 bases, with 7 bases between. CDR1 SQVTM and CDR2 ANQGSEA come from the germline V gene. The CDR3 has 11 residues. Here the CDR3 reads CSVGDVETQYF. CDR3 nucleotide sequence: TGCAGCGTTGGGGACGTAGAGACCCAGTACTTC.